Listed below are T cell receptor beta chains from one sample, sequenced in a study of OX40 agonist ivuxolimab in advanced cancers. Method: immunoSEQ multiplex PCR; TCRdb's copy keeps in-frame clones and lacks some. The sample includes some 72,000 clones, around 90% of them seen just once. The sample consisted of CD4+ or CD8+ T cells sorted from blood, taken in a trial of the OX40 agonist ivuxolimab. These receptors originate from an adult with an advanced solid tumor such as melanoma, head and neck, liver or kidney cancer. The CDR3 runs from the conserved cysteine through the conserved F or W. A D gene is named only where the DNA matches it firmly. For some rows the clone size is stated as once, few or many, or as a class when expanded; others skip it.

d_call	j_call	v_call	clone_size	cdr3_aa	cdr3_nt
-	TRBJ1-3	TRBV9	-	CASSVRYEGSGNTIYF	TGTGCCAGCAGCGTTCGATACGAGGGGTCTGGAAACACCATATATTTT
TRBD1	TRBJ1-5	TRBV11-2	-	CASSLGEGAWDQPQHF	TGTGCCAGCAGCTTAGGTGAGGGGGCTTGGGATCAGCCCCAGCATTTT
-	TRBJ1-3	TRBV4-1	-	CASSQVFSGAVGNTIYF	TGCGCCAGCAGCCAAGTATTTTCCGGGGCGGTTGGAAACACCATATATTTT
TRBD1	TRBJ2-7	TRBV6-5	-	CASSYSVGTGIYEQYF	TGTGCCAGCAGTTACTCAGTCGGGACAGGGATCTACGAGCAGTACTTC
-	TRBJ1-1	TRBV29-1	-	CSVEWTEGSTEAFF	TGCAGCGTTGAATGGACAGAAGGGAGCACTGAAGCTTTCTTT
-	TRBJ1-3	TRBV7-9	once	CASSYRVSGNTIYF	TGTGCCAGCAGCTACAGGGTTTCTGGAAACACCATATATTTT
TRBD1	TRBJ1-2	TRBV6-5	-	CASSYGQGAPNGYTF	TGTGCCAGCAGTTACGGACAGGGGGCGCCGAATGGCTACACCTTC
-	TRBJ2-7	TRBV4-2	-	CASSQDSYEQYF	TGTGCCAGCAGCCAAGACTCCTACGAGCAGTACTTC
-	TRBJ1-3	TRBV19	-	CASSMAAYSGNTIYF	TGTGCCAGTAGTATGGCGGCCTACTCTGGAAACACCATATATTTT
-	TRBJ1-3	TRBV27	-	CASSTDGYSGNTIYF	TGTGCCAGCAGCACGGACGGATACTCTGGAAACACCATATATTTT
-	TRBJ2-7	TRBV10-3	-	CAISEGRDRAYEQYF	TGTGCCATCAGTGAGGGGAGGGACAGAGCCTACGAGCAGTACTTC
-	TRBJ1-1	TRBV9	-	CASSLSVGPSTEAFF	TGTGCCAGCAGCCTGTCCGTAGGGCCAAGCACTGAAGCTTTCTTT
TRBD2	TRBJ2-1	TRBV29-1	-	CSVEGRTSGGADNEQFF	TGCAGCGTTGAAGGGCGGACTAGCGGGGGGGCCGACAATGAGCAGTTCTTC
-	TRBJ2-6	TRBV9	-	CASSVGGSLSGANVLTF	TGTGCCAGCAGCGTAGGGGGGTCCCTCTCTGGGGCCAACGTCCTGACTTTC
TRBD2	TRBJ2-3	TRBV29-1	-	CSVPKSGTRGSTDTQYF	TGCAGCGTTCCGAAATCCGGGACTAGAGGAAGCACAGATACGCAGTATTTT
TRBD2	TRBJ2-5	TRBV7-8	-	CASSPGFQRGAPHLGTQYF	TGTGCCAGCAGCCCCGGTTTCCAGCGGGGGGCCCCCCATCTAGGGACCCAGTACTTC
TRBD2	TRBJ2-7	TRBV10-1	-	CASSDPGTSGGFEAYEQYF	TGCGCCAGCAGTGATCCCGGGACTAGCGGGGGCTTCGAGGCCTACGAGCAGTACTTC
-	TRBJ2-7	TRBV27	-	CASSLMAGSYEQYF	TGTGCCAGCAGTTTAATGGCGGGGAGCTACGAGCAGTACTTC
TRBD2	TRBJ2-5	TRBV6-5	-	CASDTLAGGIETQYF	TGTGCCAGCGATACTCTAGCGGGGGGCATCGAGACCCAGTACTTC
TRBD1	TRBJ1-2	TRBV7-3	-	CASSSTGSNNYGYTF	TGTGCCAGCAGCTCGACAGGGAGCAATAACTATGGCTACACCTTC
-	TRBJ1-1	TRBV4-3	-	CASSQDSQGWTEAFF	TGCGCCAGCAGCCAAGATTCCCAGGGGTGGACTGAAGCTTTCTTT
-	TRBJ1-5	TRBV7-6	-	CASSLGVGAPVYSNQPQHF	TGTGCCAGCAGCTTAGGTGTCGGCGCACCAGTATATAGCAATCAGCCCCAGCATTTT
-	TRBJ1-3	TRBV6-5	-	CASTPLKGAGNTIYF	TGTGCCAGCACCCCTCTCAAGGGAGCTGGAAACACCATATATTTT
-	TRBJ1-5	TRBV7-9	few	CASSSDTTSNQPQHF	TGTGCCAGCAGCTCGGACACTACTAGCAATCAGCCCCAGCATTTT
-	TRBJ2-1	TRBV7-9	-	CASSLGEGRNEQFF	TGTGCCAGCAGCTTAGGAGAGGGTCGAAATGAGCAGTTCTTC
-	TRBJ2-5	TRBV7-3	-	CASSVTGAGETQYF	TGTGCCAGCAGCGTCACAGGGGCGGGGGAGACCCAGTACTTC
-	TRBJ1-3	TRBV7-8	-	CASSSGGGSSGNTIYF	TGTGCCAGCAGCTCCGGTGGGGGGAGCTCTGGAAACACCATATATTTT
TRBD2	TRBJ2-3	TRBV4-2	-	CASSQETGTSVTDTQYF	TGTGCCAGCAGCCAAGAAACCGGGACTAGTGTCACAGATACGCAGTATTTT
TRBD2	TRBJ2-7	TRBV10-1	-	CASIDVYKGLAPLEEQYF	TGCGCCAGCATAGACGTGTACAAAGGACTAGCGCCCCTCGAGGAGCAGTACTTC
TRBD1	TRBJ1-1	TRBV4-1	-	CASSQEGQGGDEAFF	TGCGCCAGCAGCCAAGAGGGACAGGGGGGGGATGAAGCTTTCTTT
TRBD2	TRBJ2-5	TRBV11-2	-	CASSLGTSGGAEETQYF	TGTGCCAGCAGCCTCGGGACTAGCGGGGGGGCCGAAGAGACCCAGTACTTC
TRBD1	TRBJ2-7	TRBV7-9	-	CASGRDRGAYEQYF	TGTGCCAGCGGCCGGGACAGGGGGGCATACGAGCAGTACTTC
-	TRBJ2-2	TRBV13	-	CASSSTGIDTGELFF	TGTGCCAGCAGCTCAACAGGGATTGATACCGGGGAGCTGTTTTTT
TRBD1	TRBJ1-3	TRBV6-1	-	CASIDDRGSGNTIYF	TGTGCCAGCATCGACGACAGGGGCTCTGGAAACACCATATATTTT
-	TRBJ2-7	TRBV30	once	CAWSSPAEQYF	TGTGCCTGGAGTTCACCCGCCGAGCAGTACTTC
-	TRBJ1-1	TRBV5-1	-	CASTSTGAEAFF	TGCGCCAGCACCTCGACAGGCGCTGAGGCTTTCTTT
-	TRBJ2-3	TRBV30	once	CAWSPARDTQYF	TGTGCCTGGAGTCCAGCACGGGATACGCAGTATTTT
-	TRBJ1-6	TRBV7-6	-	CASSQDIFGSPLHF	TGTGCCAGCAGCCAGGACATTTTTGGTTCACCCCTCCACTTT
TRBD2	TRBJ2-5	TRBV7-2	-	CASSLVWASGEETQYF	TGTGCCAGCAGCTTAGTTTGGGCTAGCGGGGAGGAGACCCAGTACTTC
TRBD2	TRBJ2-3	TRBV7-9	once	CASLGGGGTDTQYF	TGTGCCAGCCTAGGCGGGGGTGGCACAGATACGCAGTATTTT
TRBD1	TRBJ1-2	TRBV2	-	CASSGPQGAAYGYTF	TGTGCCAGCAGTGGGCCCCAGGGGGCTGCCTATGGCTACACCTTC